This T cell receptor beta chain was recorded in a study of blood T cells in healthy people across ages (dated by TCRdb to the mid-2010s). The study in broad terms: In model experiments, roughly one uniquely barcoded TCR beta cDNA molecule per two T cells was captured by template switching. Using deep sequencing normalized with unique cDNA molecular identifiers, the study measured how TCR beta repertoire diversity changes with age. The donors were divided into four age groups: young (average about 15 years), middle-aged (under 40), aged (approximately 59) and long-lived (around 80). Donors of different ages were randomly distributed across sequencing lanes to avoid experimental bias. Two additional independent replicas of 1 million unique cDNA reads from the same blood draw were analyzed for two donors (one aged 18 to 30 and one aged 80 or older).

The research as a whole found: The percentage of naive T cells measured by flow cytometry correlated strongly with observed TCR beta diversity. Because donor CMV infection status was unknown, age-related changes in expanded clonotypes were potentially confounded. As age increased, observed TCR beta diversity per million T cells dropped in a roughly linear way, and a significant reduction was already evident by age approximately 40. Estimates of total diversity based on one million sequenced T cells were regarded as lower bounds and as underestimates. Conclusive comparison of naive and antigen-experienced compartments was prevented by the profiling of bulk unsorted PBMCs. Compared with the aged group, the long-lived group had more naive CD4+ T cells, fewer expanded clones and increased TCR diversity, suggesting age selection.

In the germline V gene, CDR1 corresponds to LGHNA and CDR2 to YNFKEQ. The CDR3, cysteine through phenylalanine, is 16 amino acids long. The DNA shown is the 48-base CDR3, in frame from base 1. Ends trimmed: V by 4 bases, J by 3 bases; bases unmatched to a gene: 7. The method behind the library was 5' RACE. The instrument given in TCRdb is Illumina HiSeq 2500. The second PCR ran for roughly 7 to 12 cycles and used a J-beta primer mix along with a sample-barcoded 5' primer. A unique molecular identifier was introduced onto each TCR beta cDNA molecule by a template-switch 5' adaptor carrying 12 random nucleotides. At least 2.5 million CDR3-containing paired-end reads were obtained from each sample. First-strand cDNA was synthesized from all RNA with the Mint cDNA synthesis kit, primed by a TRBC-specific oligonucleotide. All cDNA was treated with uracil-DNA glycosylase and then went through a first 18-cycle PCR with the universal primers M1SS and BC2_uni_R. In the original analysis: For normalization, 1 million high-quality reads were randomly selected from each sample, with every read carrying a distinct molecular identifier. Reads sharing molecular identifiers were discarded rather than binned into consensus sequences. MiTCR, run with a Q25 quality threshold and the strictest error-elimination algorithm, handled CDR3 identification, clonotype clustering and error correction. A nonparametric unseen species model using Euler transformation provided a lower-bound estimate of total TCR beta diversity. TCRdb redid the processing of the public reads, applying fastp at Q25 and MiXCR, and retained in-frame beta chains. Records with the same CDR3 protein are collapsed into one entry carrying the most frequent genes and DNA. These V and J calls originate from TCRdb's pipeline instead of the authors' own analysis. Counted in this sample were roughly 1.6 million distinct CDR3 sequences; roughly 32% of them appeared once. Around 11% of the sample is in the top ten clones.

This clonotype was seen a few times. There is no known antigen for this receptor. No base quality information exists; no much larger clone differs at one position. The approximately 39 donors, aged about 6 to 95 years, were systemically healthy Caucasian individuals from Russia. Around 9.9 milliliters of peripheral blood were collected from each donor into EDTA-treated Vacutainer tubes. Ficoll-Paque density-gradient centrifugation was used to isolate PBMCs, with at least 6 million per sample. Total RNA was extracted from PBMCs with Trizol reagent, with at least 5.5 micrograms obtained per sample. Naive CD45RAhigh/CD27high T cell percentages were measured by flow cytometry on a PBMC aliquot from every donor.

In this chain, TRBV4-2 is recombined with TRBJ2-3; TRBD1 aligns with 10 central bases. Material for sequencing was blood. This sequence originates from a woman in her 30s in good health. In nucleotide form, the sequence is TGTGCCAGCAGCCCCGGGACAGGGGAAGGTACAGATACGCAGTATTTT. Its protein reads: CASSPGTGEGTDTQYF.